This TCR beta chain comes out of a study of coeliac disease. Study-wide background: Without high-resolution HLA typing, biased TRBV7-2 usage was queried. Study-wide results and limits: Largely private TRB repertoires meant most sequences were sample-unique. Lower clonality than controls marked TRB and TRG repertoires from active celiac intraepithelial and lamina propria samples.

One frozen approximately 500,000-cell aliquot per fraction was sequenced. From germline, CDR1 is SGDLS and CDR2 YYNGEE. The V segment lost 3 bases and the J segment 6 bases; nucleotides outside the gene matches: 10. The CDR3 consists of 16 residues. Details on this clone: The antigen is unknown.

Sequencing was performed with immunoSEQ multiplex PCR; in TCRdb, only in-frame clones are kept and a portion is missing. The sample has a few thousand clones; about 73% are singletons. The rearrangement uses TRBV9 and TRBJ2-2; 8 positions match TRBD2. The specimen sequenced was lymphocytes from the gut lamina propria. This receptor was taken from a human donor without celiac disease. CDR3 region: CASSAMPGGAAGELFF. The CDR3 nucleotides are TGTGCCAGCAGCGCTATGCCCGGGGGGGCCGCCGGGGAGCTGTTTTTT.